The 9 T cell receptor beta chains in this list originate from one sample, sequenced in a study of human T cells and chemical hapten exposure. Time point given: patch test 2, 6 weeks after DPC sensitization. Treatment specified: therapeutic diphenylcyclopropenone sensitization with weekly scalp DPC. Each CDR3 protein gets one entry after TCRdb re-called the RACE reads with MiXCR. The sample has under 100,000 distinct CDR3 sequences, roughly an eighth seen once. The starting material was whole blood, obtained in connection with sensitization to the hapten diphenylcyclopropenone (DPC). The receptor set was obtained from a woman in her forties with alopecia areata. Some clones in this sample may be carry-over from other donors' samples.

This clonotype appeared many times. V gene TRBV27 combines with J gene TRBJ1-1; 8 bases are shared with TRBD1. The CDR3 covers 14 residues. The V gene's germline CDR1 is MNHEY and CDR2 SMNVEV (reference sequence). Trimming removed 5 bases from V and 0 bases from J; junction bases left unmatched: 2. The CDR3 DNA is TGTGCCAGCAGTCACAGGGGGTTGAACACTGAAGCTTTCTTT. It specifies CASSHRGLNTEAFF.

The CDR3, as DNA: TGCAGCGTTGGGCAGTTGGTGAACACTGAAGCTTTCTTT. Its protein is CSVGQLVNTEAFF. This chain links TRBV29-1 with TRBJ1-1, with D unresolved. CDR3 length: 13 residues. Germline V gene sequence: CDR1 SQVTM, CDR2 ANQGSEA. Trimming shortened V by 4 bases and J by 0 bases, and 9 bases separated the two germline ends.

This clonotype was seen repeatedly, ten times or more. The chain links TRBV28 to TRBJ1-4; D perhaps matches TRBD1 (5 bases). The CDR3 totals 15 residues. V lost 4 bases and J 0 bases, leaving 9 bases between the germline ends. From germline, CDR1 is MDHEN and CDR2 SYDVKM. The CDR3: CASSWDVATNEKLFF. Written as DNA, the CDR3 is TGTGCCAGCAGTTGGGACGTAGCAACTAATGAAAAACTGTTTTTT.

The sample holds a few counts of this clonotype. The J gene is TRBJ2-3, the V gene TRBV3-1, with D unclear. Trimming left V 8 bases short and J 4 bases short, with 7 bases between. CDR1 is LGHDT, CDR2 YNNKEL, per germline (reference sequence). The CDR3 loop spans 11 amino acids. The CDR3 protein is CASRISDTQYF. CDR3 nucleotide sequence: TGTGCCAGCCGCATCTCAGATACGCAGTATTTT.

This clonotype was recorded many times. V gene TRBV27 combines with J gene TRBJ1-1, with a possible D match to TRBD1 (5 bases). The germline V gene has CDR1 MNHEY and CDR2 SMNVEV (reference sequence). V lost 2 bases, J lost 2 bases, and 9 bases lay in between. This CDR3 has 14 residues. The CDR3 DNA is TGTGCCAGCAGTTTACCAGGGCTTAACACTGAAGCTTTCTTT. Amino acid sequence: CASSLPGLNTEAFF.

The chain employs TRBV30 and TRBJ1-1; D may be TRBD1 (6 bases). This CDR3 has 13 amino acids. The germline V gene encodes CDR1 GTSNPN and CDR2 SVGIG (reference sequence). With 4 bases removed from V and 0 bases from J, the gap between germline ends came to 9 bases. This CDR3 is CAWIGQMNTEAFF. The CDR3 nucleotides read TGTGCCTGGATCGGACAGATGAACACTGAAGCTTTCTTT.

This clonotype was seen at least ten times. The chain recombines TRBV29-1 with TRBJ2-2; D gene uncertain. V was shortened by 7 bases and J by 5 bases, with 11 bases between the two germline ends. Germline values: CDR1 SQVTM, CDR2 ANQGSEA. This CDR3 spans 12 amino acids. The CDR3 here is CSAEPRTGELFF. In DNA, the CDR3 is TGCAGCGCCGAGCCCAGAACCGGGGAGCTGTTTTTT.

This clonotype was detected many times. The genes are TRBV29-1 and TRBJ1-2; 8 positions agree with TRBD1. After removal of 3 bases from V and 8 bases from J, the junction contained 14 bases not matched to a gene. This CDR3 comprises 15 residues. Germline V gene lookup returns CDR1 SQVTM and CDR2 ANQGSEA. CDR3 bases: TGCAGCGTTGATGCCCAGGGGGCTTGGGTTAGGGGCTACACCTTC. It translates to CSVDAQGAWVRGYTF.

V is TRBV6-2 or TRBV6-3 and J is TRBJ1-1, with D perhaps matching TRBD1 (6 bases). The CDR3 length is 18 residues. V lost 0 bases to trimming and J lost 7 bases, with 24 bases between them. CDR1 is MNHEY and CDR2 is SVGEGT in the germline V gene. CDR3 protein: CASSYSEFSGTFAFEAFF. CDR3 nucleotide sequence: TGTGCCAGCAGTTACTCCGAATTTTCCGGGACATTCGCCTTTGAAGCTTTCTTT.